A selection of T cell receptor beta chains follows, all from one sample in a study of regulatory T cells in long-lasting Graves disease. Each CDR3 protein gets one entry after TCRdb re-called the reads with MiXCR. The sample has around 700 distinct CDR3 sequences; around 90% are singletons. The sample was peripheral blood mononuclear cells (PBMCs), taken with antithyroid drug treatment, in newly diagnosed or persistent Graves disease (not recorded which). The receptors here all came from a woman aged 45-59 years with Graves disease. The CDR3 runs from the conserved cysteine through the conserved F or W. The D gene is left open where the match is weak. Only some rows state a clone size, as once, few, many or a class for expanded clones.

V gene	clone size	J gene	CDR3 length	D gene	CDR3 protein	CDR3 DNA
TRBV20-1	.	TRBJ2-2	16	.	CSARGSLATNTGELFF	TGCAGTGCTAGAGGGTCCCTAGCGACAAACACCGGGGAGCTGTTTTTT
TRBV5-1	.	TRBJ2-2	16	TRBD1	CASSFQTGGTIGELFF	TGCGCCAGCAGCTTCCAGACAGGGGGCACGATCGGGGAGCTGTTTTTT
TRBV29-1	once	TRBJ2-3	13	.	CSVWGQGVDTQYF	TGCAGCGTTTGGGGCCAGGGAGTAGATACGCAGTATTTT
TRBV6-1	once	TRBJ2-7	14	TRBD1	CASKPGQGVNEQYF	TGTGCCAGCAAACCGGGACAGGGAGTAAACGAGCAGTACTTC
TRBV29-1	.	TRBJ2-3	16	.	CSVGGGPRDSTDTQYF	TGCAGCGTTGGTGGTGGTCCACGGGATAGCACAGATACGCAGTATTTT
TRBV10-3	.	TRBJ1-4	16	.	CAISPDGIATNEKLFF	TGTGCCATCAGCCCGGACGGCATAGCAACTAATGAAAAACTGTTTTTT
TRBV4-2	.	TRBJ2-3	16	TRBD2	CASSQGVGAGTDTQYF	TGTGCCAGCAGCCAAGGGGTGGGAGCGGGAACAGATACGCAGTATTTT
TRBV18	.	TRBJ1-6	15	.	CASSLQDSDNSPLHF	TGTGCCAGCTCACTTCAGGACAGCGATAATTCACCCCTCCACTTT
TRBV4-2	.	TRBJ2-1	16	TRBD2	CASSHSTSGNANEQFF	TGTGCCAGCAGCCACTCGACTAGCGGGAACGCCAATGAGCAGTTCTTC
TRBV29-1	.	TRBJ1-1	12	TRBD1	CSVLGQEAVAFF	TGCAGCGTACTCGGACAGGAGGCTGTAGCTTTCTTT
TRBV27	.	TRBJ1-1	14	.	CASSQRTVDTEAFF	TGTGCCAGCAGTCAAAGGACGGTCGACACTGAAGCTTTCTTT
TRBV25-1	.	TRBJ1-1	13	.	CASSRRGEAGAFF	TGTGCCAGCAGTCGCAGGGGCGAGGCCGGAGCTTTCTTT
TRBV2	.	TRBJ2-5	13	.	CASSVYEQETQYF	TGTGCCAGCAGTGTGTACGAGCAAGAGACCCAGTACTTC
TRBV29-1	.	TRBJ2-1	12	.	CSVELQGYEQFF	TGCAGCGTCGAACTCCAGGGGTATGAGCAGTTCTTC